This record looks at one TCR beta chain sequence and its context. The data derive from a study of blood T cell repertoires in COVID-19. Overall study context: The origin of the acute and convalescent COVID-19 samples was the United States, Italy and Spain. The analysed material was cDNA or gDNA that came from T cells, B-cell-depleted T cells, or PBMCs.

The authors' processing: The authors estimated nucleated cell counts from reference gene primer amplification. Sequencing was performed with immunoSEQ multiplex PCR; in TCRdb, only in-frame clones are kept and a portion is missing. V and J calls and clone size follow that table, whereas D and trimming were derived from the DNA. The table has 110,000 to 150,000 clones, about 90% seen once. Sequences were obtained from peripheral blood. The receptor comes from a woman between 45 and 60 years old with acute or convalescent COVID-19.

As DNA, the CDR3 is TGTGCCAGCAGCGAACTACAGGGAAGATATGGCTACACCTTC. Translation: CASSELQGRYGYTF. The genes are TRBV3-1 (or the pseudogene TRBV3-2) and TRBJ1-2, with D possibly matching TRBD1 (6 bases). Germline-derived CDR1 and CDR2 are LGHDT and YNNKEL (reference sequence). Deletions cut 5 bases from V and 5 bases from J, with 15 bases between. The CDR3 consists of 14 residues.